Presented here are 6 T cell receptor beta chains from one specimen sequenced in a study of shared clonotypes between healthy human individuals. Measured with immunoSEQ multiplex PCR; TCRdb has only the in-frame clones, and not every one. The table has more than 1.2 million clones, around 98.5% seen once; the top ten hold approximately 0.4%. The material sequenced was naive CD4+ T cells sorted from blood. Subset indicated: CD45RA+ positively selected. These receptors were taken from a man aged 25-45 years in good health.

This sequence joins TRBV28 and TRBJ1-1; no reliable D call. The V gene's germline CDR1 is MDHEN and CDR2 SYDVKM. V lost 2 bases and J lost 0, with 7 bases in between. The CDR3 is 14 residues long. CDR3: CASSLLTMNTEAFF. The CDR3 region has the DNA TGTGCCAGCAGTTTACTTACTATGAACACTGAAGCTTTCTTT.

The V and J genes are TRBV11-3 and TRBJ2-1, with D possibly being TRBD2 (5 bases). CDR3 length: 13 amino acids. Trimming shortened V by 5 bases and J by 6 bases, and 11 bases separated the two germline ends. CDR1 and CDR2 (germline): SGHNT, YENEEA. This CDR3 reads CASSPRAGNEQFF. The CDR3 coding sequence is TGTGCCAGCAGCCCAAGGGCGGGCAATGAGCAGTTCTTC. Full variable domain (outside the CDR3, taken from reference TRBV11-3 and TRBJ2-1): EAGVVQSPRYKIIEKKQPVAFWCNPISGHNTLYWYLQNLGQGPELLIRYENEEAVDDSQLPKDRFSAERLKGVDSTLKIQPAELGDSAVYLCASSPRAGNEQFFGPGTRLTVL.

Turning to this clone: Within the sample, other DNA sequences also encode this same CDR3. The V call is TRBV4-3, the J call TRBJ2-7; D possibly uses TRBD1 or TRBD2 (5 bases each). V lost 0 bases, J lost 1 base, and 10 bases lay in between. This CDR3 contains 15 residues. Germline assignment: CDR1 LGHNA and CDR2 YSLEER. The CDR3 DNA follows: TGCGCCAGCAGCCAAGAGGTGAGGGGTTCCTACGAGCAGTACTTC. This sequence encodes CASSQEVRGSYEQYF.

CDR3 protein: CASSLWGRGQETQYF. The CDR3 nucleotides read TGCGCCAGCAGCTTGTGGGGGCGCGGACAAGAGACCCAGTACTTC. The genes are TRBV5-1 and TRBJ2-5; possibly TRBD1 for D (6 bases). V was cut by 1 base and J by 2 bases, with 12 bases left in between. Germline V CDR1 and CDR2: SGHRS, YFSETQ. CDR3 length equals 15 residues.

The chain has TRBV6-1 and TRBJ1-1; TRBD1 is a possible D gene (6 bases). Germline CDR1 reads MNHNS; CDR2 reads SASEGT. This CDR3 contains 13 residues. Trimming removed 6 bases at V and 5 bases at J, with 13 bases between. DNA of the CDR3: TGTGCCAGCAGGAAAGGGGGGTGGACTGAAGCTTTCTTT. Residues: CASRKGGWTEAFF.

J is TRBJ2-7 and V is TRBV4-3, with D perhaps matching TRBD1 (5 bases). The germline gives CDR1 LGHNA, CDR2 YSLEER. Trimming removed 2 bases at V and 3 bases at J, with 11 bases between. The CDR3 is made up of 14 amino acids. In nucleotides, the CDR3 is TGCGCCAGCAGCCAAAGGATTCAGGGCTACGAGCAGTACTTC. Translated, it gives CASSQRIQGYEQYF.